This TCR beta chain derives from a study of T cell responses to AZD1222 COVID-19 vaccine. Study-level findings and limits: In a largely white British group with more females than males, clonal diversity was possibly underestimated. Receipt of two AZD1222 doses was followed by a rise in Spike-specific TCR breadth and depth.

The CDR3 runs to 14 residues. The germline V gene encodes CDR1 KGHSH and CDR2 LQKENI. Trimming cost V 3 bases and J 8 bases; bases outside gene matches: 4. Clones were read by immunoSEQ multiplex PCR, and TCRdb kept only the in-frame ones, dropping some. The table lists more than 90,000 clones, around 83% of them singletons, with about 1.4% in the top ten. Comments on this clone: Its specificity is unknown.

The sequence came from an adult in good health. V is TRBV18 and J is TRBJ1-6; TRBD1 matches 7 bases. The material sequenced was peripheral blood, taken on day 0 of AZD1222 vaccination. CDR3 bases: TGTGCCAGCTCACCCCAAGACAGGGATTCACCCCTCCACTTT. Its protein product is CASSPQDRDSPLHF.